What follows are 18 T cell receptor beta chains derived from one specimen sequenced in a study of T-cell reconstitution after alpha-beta-depleted transplantation in children. Preparation of the TCRbeta library was carried out with unique molecular identifiers. TCRdb fed the PCR reads into MiXCR, producing one record per CDR3 protein. The sample includes approximately 630,000 distinct CDR3 sequences, over 10% seen only once; the top ten take 0.79%. The sample here was PBMCs, taken before TCRalphabeta/CD19-depleted stem cell transplant. Receptors were obtained from a girl aged 2 to 10 with congenital amegakaryocytic thrombocytopenia, due to receive a stem cell transplant.

This clonotype was recorded many times. The chain joins TRBV5-1 to TRBJ1-6; TRBD1 might be the D (5 bases). Trimming pared 2 bases from V and 7 bases from J, leaving 16 bases between. The CDR3 totals 16 residues. Germline values: CDR1 SGHRS, CDR2 YFSETQ. DNA of the CDR3: TGCGCCAGCAGCTTACTGGATTGGGGGGTGAATTCACCCCTCCACTTT. It specifies CASSLLDWGVNSPLHF. The full variable domain, its missing parts supplied by reference TRBV5-1 and TRBJ1-6, is KAGVTQTPRYLIKTRGQQVTLSCSPISGHRSVSWYQQTPGQGLQFLFEYFSETQRNKGNFPGRFSGRQFSNSRSEMNVSTLELGDSALYLCASSLLDWGVNSPLHFGNGTRLTVT.

This clonotype has only a few counts. The chain has TRBV11-2 and TRBJ2-7; D ambiguous. This CDR3 is built from 12 residues. CDR1 and CDR2 from the germline V gene are SGHAT and FQNNGV. The ends were cut back, 4 bases at V and 1 base at J, with 5 bases in the middle. The CDR3: CASSSKSYEQYF. DNA of the CDR3: TGTGCCAGCAGCTCAAAGTCCTACGAGCAGTACTTC. The full variable domain, its missing parts supplied by reference TRBV11-2 and TRBJ2-7, is EAGVAQSPRYKIIEKRQSVAFWCNPISGHATLYWYQQILGQGPKLLIQFQNNGVVDDSQLPKDRFSAERLKGVDSTLKIQPAKLEDSAVYLCASSSKSYEQYFGPGTRLTVT.

This clonotype has ten or more counts. The V call is TRBV20-1, the J call TRBJ1-5; D perhaps matches TRBD1 (6 bases). Trimming pared 3 bases from V and 2 bases from J, leaving 14 bases between. The V gene's germline CDR1 is DFQATT and CDR2 SNEGSKA (reference sequence). This CDR3 has 15 amino acids. CDR3 loop: CSASRGGWRNQPQHF. The DNA for the CDR3 is TGCAGTGCTAGTAGAGGGGGTTGGCGCAATCAGCCCCAGCATTTT.

This clonotype has a count of ten or more. The chain uses TRBV7-3 and TRBJ2-1; unclear D gene. Germline loops: CDR1 SGHTA, CDR2 FQGTGA. V was pared by 5 bases and J by 5 bases, with 13 bases between. The length of the CDR3 is 14 residues. The CDR3 nucleotides read TGTGCCAGCAGCCCCCCTGGTTTGAACAATGAGCAGTTCTTC. Encoded protein: CASSPPGLNNEQFF.

In its sample, this clonotype was seen a few times. J is TRBJ2-1 and V is TRBV7-6; TRBD1 is a possible D gene (6 bases). The germline V gene has CDR1 SGHVS and CDR2 FNYEAQ. V was shortened by 6 bases and J by 4 bases, with 19 bases between the two germline ends. The CDR3 extends over 16 amino acids. The CDR3 region is CASRLDPGHGYNEQFF. CDR3 sequence (DNA): TGTGCCAGCAGACTCGACCCGGGACATGGTTACAATGAGCAGTTCTTC. The full variable domain, its missing parts supplied by reference TRBV7-6 and TRBJ2-1, is GAGVSQSPRYKVTKRGQDVALRCDPISGHVSLYWYRQALGQGPEFLTYFNYEAQQDKSGLPNDRFSAERPEGSISTLTIQRTEQRDSAMYRCASRLDPGHGYNEQFFGPGTRLTVL.

Here the CDR3 DNA reads TGCAGTGCCCTCGTGCGGCCAACTAATGAAAAACTGTTTTTT. This sequence encodes CSALVRPTNEKLFF. The chain has TRBV20-1 and TRBJ1-4; D unresolved. Per germline, CDR1 DFQATT and CDR2 SNEGSKA (reference sequence). Trimming removed 6 bases from V and 0 bases from J, with 11 bases in between. The CDR3 is 14 amino acids.

For this clonotype: Given a much more abundant clone one base away, this may be a read error. The rearrangement uses TRBV20-1 and TRBJ1-5; TRBD1 agrees at 9 bases. The CDR3 totals 12 residues. Germline assignment: CDR1 DFQATT and CDR2 SNEGSKA (reference sequence). The CDR3 sequence is CSARDRGQPQNF. The CDR3 nucleotides are TGCAGTGCTAGGGACAGGGGTCAGCCCCAGAATTTT.

The CDR3 DNA reads as TGTGCCAGCAGCTTGGTACCGATAGCGCCCGGGACAGATACGCAGTATTTT. This codes for CASSLVPIAPGTDTQYF. This rearrangement joins TRBV7-3 to TRBJ2-3; TRBD2 is a possible D gene (5 bases). Germline CDR1 reads SGHTA; CDR2 reads FQGTGA. The CDR3 has 17 residues. Trimming cost V 3 bases and J 3 bases, with 19 bases left between them.

V and J are TRBV7-3 and TRBJ2-7, with a possible D match to TRBD2 (6 bases). The CDR3 loop spans 13 amino acids. V gave up 7 bases and J gave up 2 bases, with 12 bases separating them. CDR1 is SGHTA and CDR2 is FQGTGA in the germline V gene. The CDR3, as DNA: TGTGCCAGCACTTCGACGGGGGCCTACGAGCAGTACTTC. Translating it yields CASTSTGAYEQYF.

This clonotype appeared a few times. The chain has TRBV24-1 and TRBJ2-2; TRBD2 agrees at 7 bases. The ends lost 4 bases at V and 0 bases at J; junction bases unmatched: 4. This CDR3 is built from 16 residues. Germline V lookup: CDR1 KGHDR, CDR2 SFDVKD. CDR3 in DNA: TGTGCCACCAGTGACTACAGCGGGGCGAACACCGGGGAGCTGTTTTTT. Protein: CATSDYSGANTGELFF.

This chain uses TRBV6-4 with TRBJ2-3, with D perhaps matching TRBD1 (5 bases). The CDR3 is 15 amino acids. V lost 4 bases, J lost 2 bases, and 13 bases lay in between. Per germline, CDR1 MRHNA and CDR2 SNTAGT. The CDR3, as DNA: TGTGCCAGCAGTGTAGGGCCAGGGCCCACAGATACGCAGTATTTT. Amino acid sequence: CASSVGPGPTDTQYF.

The chain links TRBV12-3 or TRBV12-4 to TRBJ1-4, with D uncertain. V shed 6 bases and J shed 12 bases, with 11 bases lying between them. The CDR3 length is 11 residues. The chain's CDR3 is CASSLYKELFF. As DNA, the CDR3 is TGTGCCAGCAGCCTCTACAAGGAACTGTTTTTT.

This clonotype has at least ten counts. The chain has TRBV12-3 or TRBV12-4 and TRBJ2-1, with D possibly TRBD2 on 5 matching bases. This CDR3 is built from 12 residues. V shed 6 bases and J shed 3 bases, with 6 bases lying between them. DNA of the CDR3: TGTGCCAGCAGGCGGGTCTACAATGAGCAGTTCTTC. Translated: CASRRVYNEQFF.

This clonotype was seen a handful of times. The J gene is TRBJ2-1, the V gene TRBV2; 13 positions match TRBD2. The CDR3 length is 17 residues. In germline, CDR1 is SNHLY, CDR2 FYNNEI. The junction had 12 bases not matched to a gene; V was cut back by 6 bases and J by 7 bases. CDR3 in DNA: TGTGCCAGCAGGCCAACGGCGGGACTAGCGGGATATAATGAGCAGTTCTTC. Its translation: CASRPTAGLAGYNEQFF.

This clonotype came up a few times. J is TRBJ2-4 and V is TRBV5-1; D could derive from TRBD1 or TRBD2 (7 bases each). This CDR3 has 13 residues. Trimming shortened V by 4 bases and J by 8 bases, and 13 bases separated the two germline ends. Germline loops: CDR1 SGHRS, CDR2 YFSETQ. This CDR3 is CASSPGGADIQYF. The DNA of the CDR3 is TGCGCCAGCAGCCCAGGGGGGGCCGACATTCAGTACTTC.

The rearrangement links TRBV5-1 to TRBJ2-7, with TRBD2 identical over 9 bases. The CDR3 runs 14 residues. The ends lost 5 bases at V and 6 bases at J; junction bases unmatched: 9. CDR1 and CDR2 (germline): SGHRS, YFSETQ. Here the CDR3 reads CASRAGTSFREQYF. The CDR3 DNA reads TGCGCCAGCAGAGCCGGGACTAGCTTTCGCGAGCAGTACTTC.

This clonotype was counted many times. The chain uses TRBV29-1 and TRBJ2-1; 15 bases fit TRBD2. CDR3 length equals 17 residues. Germline V gene data show CDR1 as SQVTM and CDR2 as ANQGSEA. J was trimmed by 1 base and V by 7 bases; bases with no gene match: 8. CDR3 protein: CSARTSGRAESYNEQFF. The CDR3 DNA is TGCAGCGCCCGGACTAGCGGGAGGGCCGAGTCCTACAATGAGCAGTTCTTC.

This clonotype was seen at least ten times. V and J are TRBV6-5 and TRBJ1-2, with a possible D match to TRBD1 (6 bases). Germline loops: CDR1 MNHEY, CDR2 SVGAGI. V was trimmed by 2 bases and J by 4 bases, leaving 8 bases between them. The CDR3 spans 13 residues. CDR3 nucleotide sequence: TGTGCCAGCAGTTACGGACAGTTCTATGGCTACACCTTC. Translated, it gives CASSYGQFYGYTF.